A selection of T cell receptor beta chains follows, all from one sample in a study of T cells in Graves' hyperthyroidism and ophthalmopathy. TCRdb independently ran MiXCR on the multiplex PCR reads; one entry per CDR3 protein. The sample has under 250,000 distinct CDR3 sequences; 17% are singletons. The sequenced sample consisted of blood. The origin of the receptors is a man aged 45-60 years with Graves' hyperthyroidism. Both conserved end residues are part of each CDR3. The D gene is left open where the match is weak. Not every row has a clone size; where given, it reads once, few, many or a size class.

v_gene	abundance	j_gene	d_gene	CDR3nt	CDR3aa
TRBV27	many	TRBJ2-7	TRBD1	TGTGCCAGCAGTTACCGACAGGGACCGATCTACGAGCAGTACTTC	CASSYRQGPIYEQYF
TRBV12-3/TRBV12-4	many	TRBJ2-3	TRBD2	TGTGCCAGCAGTCGGACTAGCGGGAGGTCGCATACGCAGTATTTT	CASSRTSGRSHTQYF
TRBV7-3	many	TRBJ2-3	.	TGTGCCAGCAGCGCAGGGAACGCAGATACGCAGTATTTT	CASSAGNADTQYF
TRBV11-2	many	TRBJ1-2	.	TGTGCCAGCAGCCCAGGATCCAACCTCTATGGCTACACCTTC	CASSPGSNLYGYTF
TRBV7-2	.	TRBJ1-1	.	TGTGCCAGCAGCAAGCTGGGGGGGGACACTGAAGCTTTCTTT	CASSKLGGDTEAFF
TRBV20-1	many	TRBJ1-5	TRBD1	TGCAGTGCGGGTACTGGGACAGCCTATCAGCCCCAGCATTTT	CSAGTGTAYQPQHF
TRBV5-1	many	TRBJ1-2	.	TGCGCCAGCAGCTGGGATGGACCGAAAAGTGCCTACACCTTC	CASSWDGPKSAYTF
TRBV12-3/TRBV12-4	.	TRBJ2-4	.	TGTGCCAGCAGTATGGTGGGGGGCCAAAACATTCAGTACTTC	CASSMVGGQNIQYF
TRBV24-1	many	TRBJ2-3	.	TGTGCCACCAGTACGGGACTTTCGTCCGGTGGAGATACGCAGTATTTT	CATSTGLSSGGDTQYF
TRBV7-9	many	TRBJ2-3	TRBD2	TGTGCCAGCAGCTTAGGCAGGTTAGGCGGGAGGTCAGATACGCAGTATTTT	CASSLGRLGGRSDTQYF
TRBV7-2	many	TRBJ2-1	.	TGTGCCAGCAGCTTAGCCCCGGCACCCTACAATGAGCAGTTCTTC	CASSLAPAPYNEQFF
TRBV6-1	many	TRBJ2-3	.	TGTGCCAGCAGTGAACAGGGGTTCGTCCGGGGGGATACGCAGTATTTT	CASSEQGFVRGDTQYF
TRBV5-5	few	TRBJ2-3	.	TGTGCCAGCAGCCCCTCCGCAGGGGCGTTTAGCACAGATACGCAGTATTTT	CASSPSAGAFSTDTQYF
TRBV24-1	many	TRBJ1-5	.	TGTGCCACCAGTGAATGGTTATGGCAGCTCCATAATGATCCCCAGCATTTT	CATSEWLWQLHNDPQHF
TRBV4-2	few	TRBJ2-1	TRBD2	TGTGCCAGCAGCCAAGATTTTGGCGGGAGGACTGAGCAGTTCTTC	CASSQDFGGRTEQFF
TRBV11-3	many	TRBJ1-1	.	TGTGCCAGCAACCGAGGGACATTCTACGATATGAACACTGAAGCTTTCTTT	CASNRGTFYDMNTEAFF
TRBV19	few	TRBJ2-7	TRBD2	TGTGCCAGTAGTATAGGGGCGGGAGGCACCTACGAGCAGTACTTC	CASSIGAGGTYEQYF
TRBV5-5	.	TRBJ2-2	.	TGTGCCAGCAGCTTGGCCGGAGAGGGTAGGGACGGGGAGCTGTTTTTT	CASSLAGEGRDGELFF
TRBV11-3	many	TRBJ2-1	.	TGTGCCAGCAGCAACCTCGGAGAGCAGTTCTTC	CASSNLGEQFF
TRBV7-2	many	TRBJ2-5	TRBD2	TGTGCCAGCAGCTTCTCGGGAGGGCGGGTGACCCAGTACTTC	CASSFSGGRVTQYF
TRBV19	few	TRBJ1-1	.	TGTGCCAGTAGTAAATGGAGGGACACTGAAGCTTTCTTT	CASSKWRDTEAFF
TRBV28	many	TRBJ2-7	.	TGTGCCAGCAGTTACTCGGACTCCTACGAGCAGTACTTC	CASSYSDSYEQYF
TRBV6-2/TRBV6-3	many	TRBJ2-7	TRBD2	TGTGCCAGCAGTCAGGTCCCGGGACTAGCGGGAGCGCGCTCCTACGAGCAGTACTTC	CASSQVPGLAGARSYEQYF
TRBV3-1	few	TRBJ1-2	.	TGTGCCAGCAGCGATGGTGTGACAGGATTTGGGGGCTACACCTTC	CASSDGVTGFGGYTF
TRBV7-9	many	TRBJ2-3	TRBD1	TGTGCCAGCAGCCTGGGACAGGGGGGAGATACGCAGTATTTT	CASSLGQGGDTQYF
TRBV28	few	TRBJ2-1	TRBD2	TGTGCCAGCAGGGGGACTAGCGGGAGAAGTGAGCAGTTCTTC	CASRGTSGRSEQFF
TRBV5-1	many	TRBJ2-3	.	TGCGCCAGCAGCTTGGGGTATTCCAGCGCGAGCACAGATACGCAGTATTTT	CASSLGYSSASTDTQYF
TRBV4-2	.	TRBJ2-3	TRBD2	TGTGCCAGCAGCCAAGATGAGACTAGCGGGAGGGCCGGGACGTCAGATACGCAGTATTTT	CASSQDETSGRAGTSDTQYF
TRBV20-1	.	TRBJ2-5	.	TGCAGTGCTAGTAATCCGGGACTTCAAGAGACCCAGTACTTC	CSASNPGLQETQYF
TRBV11-2	few	TRBJ2-7	TRBD2	TGTGCCAGCAGCTTAATGCCGGGACTAGCGATCTACGAGCAGTACTTC	CASSLMPGLAIYEQYF
TRBV28	many	TRBJ2-5	.	TGTGCCAGCAGTTTTTCGGGGCGGTGGGAGACCCAGTACTTC	CASSFSGRWETQYF
TRBV4-3	many	TRBJ1-2	.	TGCGCCAGCAGCCAAAATGGACAGTTCTATGGCTACACCTTC	CASSQNGQFYGYTF
TRBV29-1	few	TRBJ2-3	TRBD1	TGCAGCGTGGAGCAGGGGGCTCAGGATACGCAGTATTTT	CSVEQGAQDTQYF
TRBV4-1	many	TRBJ1-1	.	TGCGCCAGCAGCCAAGATTCCAGAATGAACACTGAAGCTTTCTTT	CASSQDSRMNTEAFF
TRBV20-1	.	TRBJ2-3	TRBD2	TGCAGTGCGTATTACGGGAGGGCCAATATGGATACGCAGTATTTT	CSAYYGRANMDTQYF
TRBV6-2/TRBV6-3	few	TRBJ2-2	.	TGTGCCAGCCGCCAGAGCCAGAACACCGGGGAGCTGTTTTTT	CASRQSQNTGELFF
TRBV7-2	many	TRBJ2-3	.	TGTGCCAGCAGCCCAGGGCTGTTGGGCACAGATACGCAGTATTTT	CASSPGLLGTDTQYF
TRBV7-8	many	TRBJ2-2	.	TGTGCCAGCAGCTTAGGAGACGGGGAGCTGTTTTTT	CASSLGDGELFF
TRBV3-1	many	TRBJ2-5	.	TGTGCCAGCAGCCAAGAGGGGCTCCAAGAGACCCAGTACTTC	CASSQEGLQETQYF
TRBV11-3	many	TRBJ1-3	TRBD1	TGTGCCAGCAGTTCGACAGGGGGAAACACCATATATTTT	CASSSTGGNTIYF
TRBV20-1	many	TRBJ1-3	.	TGCAGTGCTAGAGATGCCAGGATTGGAAACACCATATATTTT	CSARDARIGNTIYF
TRBV6-1	.	TRBJ2-7	TRBD1	TGTGCCAGCACCGGAAGAGGGACAGACCTCTCCTACGAGCAGTACTTC	CASTGRGTDLSYEQYF
TRBV4-1	.	TRBJ1-1	.	TGCGCCAGCAGCCAAGATTTCGGGGGGCTGGGTACTGAAGCTTTCTTT	CASSQDFGGLGTEAFF
TRBV28	many	TRBJ1-1	.	TGTGCCAGCAGTTTGGGGTATACTGAAGCTTTCTTT	CASSLGYTEAFF
TRBV12-3/TRBV12-4	few	TRBJ1-5	.	TGTGCCAGCAGTGCCTTTTATCAGCCCCAGCATTTT	CASSAFYQPQHF
TRBV27	.	TRBJ2-3	.	TGTGCCAGCAGTTTGGGAAGGGACCTCCCAGATACGCAGTATTTT	CASSLGRDLPDTQYF
TRBV5-5	many	TRBJ2-2	.	TGTGCCAGCAGTTTCGAGGGGGATTCCGGGGAGCTGTTTTTT	CASSFEGDSGELFF
TRBV5-8	many	TRBJ1-2	.	TGTGCCAGCAGCTTGGCCCAAACAGGGCTCAACTATGGCTACACCTTC	CASSLAQTGLNYGYTF
TRBV30	many	TRBJ2-2	.	TGTGCCTGGAGAGGAGTCGCCGGGGAGCTGTTTTTT	CAWRGVAGELFF
TRBV5-1	few	TRBJ2-7	.	TGCGCCAGCAGCTTGGTTTGGAGAGGCTCCTACGAGCAGTACTTC	CASSLVWRGSYEQYF
TRBV5-1	.	TRBJ2-2	TRBD2	TGCGCCAGCAGCCGGAGGACTAGTCAGAACACCGGGGAGCTGTTTTTT	CASSRRTSQNTGELFF
TRBV7-2	.	TRBJ2-1	TRBD2	TGTGCCAGCAGCCAAGAAAGGGCTAGCGGGGGGGCCAATGAGCAGTTCTTC	CASSQERASGGANEQFF
TRBV7-2	many	TRBJ2-4	TRBD1	TGTGCCAGCAGCTTAGCGGGACAGGGAAACATTCAGTACTTC	CASSLAGQGNIQYF
TRBV28	.	TRBJ2-3	TRBD2	TGTGCCAGCAGTCTCCCTAGCGGGGATACGCAGTATTTT	CASSLPSGDTQYF
TRBV15	.	TRBJ2-3	.	TGTGCCACCAGCAGAGATTTTAGGGCTATAGGGGATACGCAGTATTTT	CATSRDFRAIGDTQYF